One and the same sample provided the 20 T cell receptor beta chains below, sequenced in a study of T cell repertoires in cytomegalovirus infection. One entry per CDR3 protein, called by TCRdb with MiXCR from the reads. The sample has around 300,000 distinct CDR3 sequences, 8% to 9.5% seen once. Sequenced material: PBMCs. The receptors were gathered from a human donor in good health (CMV status not recorded). Some clones in this sample may be carry-over from other donors' samples.

In this sample, this clonotype turned up a few times. The rearrangement links TRBV29-1 to TRBJ2-5; maybe TRBD1 (6 bases). The V end lost 5 bases, the J end lost 7 bases, and 32 bases lay between the germline ends. Germline V gene data show CDR1 as SQVTM and CDR2 as ANQGSEA. The CDR3 runs 18 residues. The CDR3 loop is CSVNLRKGGWLGRGTQYF. As DNA, the CDR3 is TGCAGCGTTAACCTTCGAAAAGGGGGATGGCTAGGGCGAGGGACCCAGTACTTC.

This clonotype was counted many times. This rearrangement joins TRBV7-2 to TRBJ1-1; D gene uncertain. CDR1 and CDR2 (germline): SGHTA, FQGNSA. V was clipped by 3 bases and J by 11 bases, with 34 bases between them. The CDR3 spans 19 residues. The CDR3 DNA reads TGTGCCAGCAGCTTTATAGGAGGTGGAAGGACGCAGGTTAATCGTTGGGCTTTCTTT. Translation gives CASSFIGGGRTQVNRWAFF.

This clonotype occurred a few times. CDR3 residues: CASSLFTEGRGAFF. The CDR3 DNA reads TGTGCCAGCAGCTTATTTACTGAGGGGCGGGGGGCTTTCTTT. The V call is TRBV7-2, the J call TRBJ1-1; TRBD1 might be the D (5 bases). V was clipped by 2 bases and J by 11 bases, with 18 bases between them. The germline V gene has CDR1 SGHTA and CDR2 FQGNSA. This CDR3 is built from 14 residues.

The V and J genes are TRBV15 and TRBJ1-1; unclear D gene. Trimming shortened V by 5 bases and J by 4 bases, and 11 bases separated the two germline ends. The CDR3 extends over 13 amino acids. Germline assignment: CDR1 LNHNV and CDR2 YYDKDF (reference sequence). The CDR3 sequence is CATSAGVVTEAFF. The CDR3 DNA sequence: TGTGCCACCAGCGCCGGCGTAGTCACTGAAGCTTTCTTT.

This clonotype has more than one count but fewer than ten. The chain joins TRBV7-2 to TRBJ1-5, with a tentative D call TRBD1 (5 bases). The CDR3 is 15 amino acids. Germline V gene data show CDR1 as SGHTA and CDR2 as FQGNSA. V dropped 3 bases and J dropped 2 bases, with 11 bases sitting between them. The CDR3: CASSFGSGGNQPQHF. CDR3 sequence (DNA): TGTGCCAGCAGCTTTGGGTCGGGGGGCAATCAGCCCCAGCATTTT.

This clonotype was seen a handful of times. Relative to the germline gene, one junction end is altered; a read error may explain this. V and J are TRBV4-3 and TRBJ2-3, with D possibly being TRBD1 (5 bases). The CDR3 consists of 11 residues. CDR1 LGHNA and CDR2 YSLEER come from the germline V gene. The chain's CDR3 is CASSQRQGPDF. The CDR3, as DNA: TGCGCCAGCAGCCAAAGGCAGGGCCCCGATTTT.

This clonotype was observed at least ten times. The chain joins TRBV7-2 to TRBJ2-4; 7 bases are a match to TRBD2. V lost 5 bases and J lost 6; bases outside the gene matches: 7. The germline CDR1 and CDR2 sequences are SGHTA and FQGNSA. CDR3 length: 14 amino acids. The CDR3 protein is CASSRTGLGNIQYF. The DNA of the CDR3 is TGTGCCAGCAGCCGAACCGGACTAGGAAACATTCAGTACTTC. The variable domain in full, with the rest retrieved from reference TRBV7-2 and TRBJ2-4, is GAGVSQSPSNKVTEKGKDVELRCDPISGHTALYWYRQSLGQGLEFLIYFQGNSAPDKSGLPSDRFSAERTGGSVSTLTIQRTQQEDSAVYLCASSRTGLGNIQYFGAGTRLSVL.

The V call is TRBV12-3 or TRBV12-4, the J call TRBJ2-1; TRBD2 matches at 12 bases. V dropped 6 bases and J dropped 9; count of bases not matched to a gene: 9. This CDR3 contains 15 residues. CDR3 sequence (DNA): TGTGCCAGCAGGGGGACTAGCGGGTTCGGGGGTGAGCAGTTCTTC. Its translation is CASRGTSGFGGEQFF.

This clonotype appeared many times. The chain employs TRBV12-3 or TRBV12-4 and TRBJ2-7; 11 bases align to TRBD1. The J segment lost 2 bases and the V segment lost 5 bases, leaving 5 bases of the junction unmatched. The CDR3 runs 15 residues. The CDR3 coding sequence is TGTGCCAGCAGTCCTCCGGGACAGGGGGCCTACGAGCAGTACTTC. This codes for CASSPPGQGAYEQYF.

This clonotype was observed a handful of times. The V gene is TRBV7-9, the J gene TRBJ2-1, with D uncertain. This CDR3 comprises 12 residues. V was pared by 5 bases and J by 7 bases, with 9 bases between. CDR1 SEHNR and CDR2 FQNEAQ come from the germline V gene (reference sequence). The CDR3 spells CASSLLINEQFF. Written as DNA, the CDR3 is TGTGCCAGCAGCCTCCTTATAAATGAGCAGTTCTTC.

This clonotype was seen at least ten times. The V call is TRBV7-2, the J call TRBJ1-5; no reliable D call. This CDR3 contains 15 residues. Germline CDR1 is SGHTA and CDR2 is FQGNSA. V lost 1 base and J 1 base, leaving 8 bases between the germline ends. The CDR3 bases are TGTGCCAGCAGCTTAGTGAGGGTGAGCAATCAGCCCCAGCATTTT. Translating gives CASSLVRVSNQPQHF.

The table lists this clonotype with a few counts. The genes are TRBV11-3 and TRBJ2-7; weak D call: TRBD2 (6 bases). Looked up from germline, CDR1 is SGHNT and CDR2 is YENEEA. Trimming took 1 base from V and 8 from J, leaving 9 bases between them. CDR3 length: 12 amino acids. The CDR3, as DNA: TGTGCCAGCAGCTTAGGGGGAGGACAGCAGTACTTC. Its translation: CASSLGGGQQYF. Drawing the rest from reference TRBV11-3 and TRBJ2-7, the complete variable domain is EAGVVQSPRYKIIEKKQPVAFWCNPISGHNTLYWYLQNLGQGPELLIRYENEEAVDDSQLPKDRFSAERLKGVDSTLKIQPAELGDSAVYLCASSLGGGQQYFGPGTRLTVT.

The V gene is TRBV20-1, the J gene TRBJ2-5, with 11 bases lining up with TRBD1. V was clipped by 6 bases and J by 5 bases; unmatched bases: 5. Per germline, CDR1 DFQATT and CDR2 SNEGSKA (reference sequence). There are 13 residues in the CDR3. The CDR3 protein is CSAPRDRGETQYF. As DNA, the CDR3 is TGCAGTGCCCCCCGGGACAGGGGGGAGACCCAGTACTTC.

Many counts were recorded for this clonotype. This chain links TRBV7-2 with TRBJ1-2; the D is unclear. Germline CDR1 is SGHTA and CDR2 is FQGNSA. Trimming cost V 7 bases and J 2 bases, with 11 bases left between them. This CDR3 is built from 13 residues. CDR3 DNA: TGTGCCAGCACCCCGAACGTCAACTATGGCTACACCTTC. Translation gives CASTPNVNYGYTF.

This clonotype showed up just a few times. The genes are TRBV20-1 and TRBJ2-4; tentative D call: TRBD1 (5 bases). The CDR3 is 14 amino acids. Trimming pared 6 bases from V and 2 bases from J, leaving 14 bases between. Germline CDR1 is DFQATT and CDR2 is SNEGSKA (reference sequence). The DNA of the CDR3 is TGCAGTGCCCAGGCCCAGGGAACCAAAAACATTCAGTACTTC. Translation: CSAQAQGTKNIQYF.

This clonotype was detected a few times. Compared with germline, one end of the junction differs, possibly owing to a read error. The chain combines TRBV12-3 or TRBV12-4 with TRBJ2-7, with 7 bases fitting TRBD1. The CDR3 has 13 amino acids. This CDR3 reads CASSHRAPGQSHF. Here the CDR3 DNA reads TGTGCCAGCAGTCATCGCGCTCCGGGACAGTCTCACTTC.

This clonotype occurred many times. The V and J genes are TRBV7-8 and TRBJ2-7, with 8 bases fitting TRBD2. Germline trimming cut 4 bases from V and 6 bases from J; bases unmatched to any gene: 8. The CDR3 runs to 14 residues. The germline CDR1 and CDR2 sequences are SGHVS and FQNEAQ. The CDR3 reads CASSSSGSLAEQYF. The CDR3 bases are TGTGCCAGCAGCTCGAGCGGGAGTTTGGCCGAGCAGTACTTC.

V is TRBV12-3 or TRBV12-4 and J is TRBJ1-5, with D tentatively TRBD1 (5 bases). V lost 3 bases and J 7 bases, leaving 13 bases between the germline ends. The CDR3 runs to 14 residues. CDR3 in amino acids: CASSFGQGGQPQHF. The CDR3 nucleotides are TGTGCCAGCAGTTTCGGCCAGGGAGGACAGCCCCAGCATTTT.

The table lists this clonotype with a few counts. The chain joins TRBV6-2 or TRBV6-3 to TRBJ2-3; D may be TRBD2 (7 bases). This CDR3 has 14 amino acids. Germline V gene lookup returns CDR1 MNHEY and CDR2 SVGEGT. The V and J ends lost 7 bases and 5 bases respectively, with 16 bases between them. The CDR3 loop reads CASKEGGTEDTQYF. The CDR3 nucleotides are TGTGCCAGCAAGGAGGGGGGGACGGAAGATACGCAGTATTTT.

This clonotype has only a few counts. The chain links TRBV6-6 to TRBJ2-2; the D gene is possibly TRBD1 (6 bases). Germline CDR1 and CDR2: MNHNY and SVGAGI (reference sequence). Trimming removed 3 bases at V and 3 bases at J, with 8 bases between. CDR3 size: 14 residues. In nucleotides, the CDR3 is TGTGCCAGCAGTTATGAGGGGGACACCGGGGAGCTGTTTTTT. Its protein product is CASSYEGDTGELFF.